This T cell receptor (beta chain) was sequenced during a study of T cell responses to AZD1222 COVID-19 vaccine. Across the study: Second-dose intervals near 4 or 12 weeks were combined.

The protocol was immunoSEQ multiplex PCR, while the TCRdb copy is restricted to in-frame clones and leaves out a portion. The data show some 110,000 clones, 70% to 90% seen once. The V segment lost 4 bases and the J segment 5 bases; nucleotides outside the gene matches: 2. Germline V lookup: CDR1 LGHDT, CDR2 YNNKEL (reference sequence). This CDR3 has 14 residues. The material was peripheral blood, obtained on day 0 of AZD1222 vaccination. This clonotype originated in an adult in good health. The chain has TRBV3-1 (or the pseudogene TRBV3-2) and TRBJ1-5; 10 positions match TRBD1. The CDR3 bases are TGTGCCAGCAGCCCCGGGACAGGGGATCAGCCCCAGCATTTT. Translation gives CASSPGTGDQPQHF.